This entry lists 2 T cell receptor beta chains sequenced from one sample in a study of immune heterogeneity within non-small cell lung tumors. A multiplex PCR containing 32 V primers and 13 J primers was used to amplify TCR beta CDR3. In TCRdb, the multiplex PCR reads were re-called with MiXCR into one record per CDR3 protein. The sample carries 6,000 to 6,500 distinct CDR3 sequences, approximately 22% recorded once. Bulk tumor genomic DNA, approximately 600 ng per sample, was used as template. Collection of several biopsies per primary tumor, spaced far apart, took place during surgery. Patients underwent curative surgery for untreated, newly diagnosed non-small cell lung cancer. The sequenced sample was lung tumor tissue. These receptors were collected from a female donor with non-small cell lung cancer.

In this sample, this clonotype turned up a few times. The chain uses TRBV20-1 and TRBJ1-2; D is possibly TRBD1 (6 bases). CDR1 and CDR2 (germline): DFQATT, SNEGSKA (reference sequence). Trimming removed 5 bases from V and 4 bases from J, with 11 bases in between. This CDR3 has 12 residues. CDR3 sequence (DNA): TGCAGTGCTGAGGGACACACCTATGGCTACACCTTC. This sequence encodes CSAEGHTYGYTF.

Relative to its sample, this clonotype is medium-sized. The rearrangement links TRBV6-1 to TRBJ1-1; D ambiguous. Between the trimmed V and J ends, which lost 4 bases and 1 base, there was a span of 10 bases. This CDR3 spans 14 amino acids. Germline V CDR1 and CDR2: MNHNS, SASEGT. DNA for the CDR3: TGTGCCAGCAGTGTGACTGTGACGAACACTGAAGCTTTCTTT. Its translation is CASSVTVTNTEAFF.